A selection of T cell receptor beta chains follows, all from one sample in a study of CD8 T cells in Susac syndrome. In TCRdb, the immunoSEQ multiplex PCR reads were re-called with MiXCR into one record per CDR3 protein. The repertoire includes about 140,000 distinct CDR3 sequences, more than 85% of them detected once, and roughly 0.2% sits in the top ten. The sample taken for sequencing was CD8+ T cells from PBMCs. These receptors were collected from a human donor with Susac syndrome. CDR3s include the opening cysteine and the closing phenylalanine or tryptophan. A D gene is named only where the DNA matches it firmly. Rows may omit the clone size; those that give it use once, few, many or a size class.

V gene	clone size	D gene	J gene	CDR3 DNA	CDR3 protein
TRBV2	NA	NA	TRBJ2-5	TGTGCCAGCAGTGAAGCGGAAGAGACCCAGTACTTC	CASSEAEETQYF
TRBV7-3	once	NA	TRBJ2-1	TGTGCCAGCAGGTCCCGGGACTTAGGGAATGAGCAGTTCTTC	CASRSRDLGNEQFF
TRBV9	once	NA	TRBJ1-3	TGTGCCAGCAGCGTGAGCTCTGGAAACACCATATATTTT	CASSVSSGNTIYF
TRBV6-5	NA	TRBD2	TRBJ2-5	TGTGCCAGCAGTTACTCGAAAGCCCCCGGGACTAGCGGGAATCAAGAGACCCAGTACTTC	CASSYSKAPGTSGNQETQYF
TRBV24-1	NA	TRBD1	TRBJ2-7	TGTGCCACCGGGGAGGACAGGGACGAGCAGTACTTC	CATGEDRDEQYF
TRBV29-1	NA	NA	TRBJ2-1	TGCAGCGTTGAAGATCTTTTTGGGGCTAGCGAGCGATATGAGCAGTTCTTC	CSVEDLFGASERYEQFF
TRBV29-1	NA	NA	TRBJ1-1	TGCAGCGTTGGGGAAGGGATTTCCACTGAAGCTTTCTTT	CSVGEGISTEAFF
TRBV5-1	NA	NA	TRBJ2-2	TGCGCCAGCAGCGGCGACCGCACCGGGGAGCTGTTTTTT	CASSGDRTGELFF
TRBV20-1	NA	NA	TRBJ1-1	TGCAGTGCTAGACCCAACGGGATCCCTGAAGCTTTCTTT	CSARPNGIPEAFF
TRBV20-1	NA	NA	TRBJ1-4	TGCAGTGCCCCCCCGTCTGGCGGCCTTGAAAAACTGTTTTTT	CSAPPSGGLEKLFF
TRBV7-9	NA	TRBD2	TRBJ2-2	TGTGCCAGCAGCTTGGGAGGGCGCACCGGGGAGCTGTTTTTT	CASSLGGRTGELFF
TRBV9	NA	NA	TRBJ2-1	TGTGCCAGCAGTTATAATAGCGGCGAGCAGTTCTTC	CASSYNSGEQFF
TRBV7-6	NA	NA	TRBJ2-5	TGTGCCAGCAGCATAAATCCACAGACAGATGAAGAGACCCAGTACTTC	CASSINPQTDEETQYF
TRBV9	NA	NA	TRBJ2-1	TGTGCCAGCAGCGGCCGACTAGATGAGCAGTTCTTC	CASSGRLDEQFF
TRBV13	NA	TRBD2	TRBJ2-5	TGTGCCAGCAGCTTACGGGACTATCATCAAGAGACCCAGTACTTC	CASSLRDYHQETQYF
TRBV4-1	NA	NA	TRBJ1-2	TGCGCCAGCAGTACTGGGGGTGTTAACTATGGCTACACCTTC	CASSTGGVNYGYTF
TRBV5-6	NA	NA	TRBJ1-2	TGTGCCAGCAGCCCCATAAGGCGAAAGGAATTCTATGGCTACACCTTC	CASSPIRRKEFYGYTF
TRBV18	NA	NA	TRBJ2-7	TGTGCCAGCTTCGACCCAACCAGCGGGCTAAACGAGCAGTACTTC	CASFDPTSGLNEQYF
TRBV20-1	NA	NA	TRBJ2-7	TGCAGTGCTAGAGATCTTGGGAATGCCTACGAGCAGTACTTC	CSARDLGNAYEQYF
TRBV19	NA	NA	TRBJ2-1	TGTGCCAGTAGTATTGCGGGTAATGAGCAGTTCTTC	CASSIAGNEQFF
TRBV24-1	NA	TRBD1	TRBJ1-2	TGTGCCACCATCCCGGGACAGGGCTATGGCTACACCTTC	CATIPGQGYGYTF
TRBV12-3/TRBV12-4	NA	NA	TRBJ2-7	TGTGCCAGCAGTTCGAATACAGGTGGCTACGAGCAGTACTTC	CASSSNTGGYEQYF
TRBV14	few	NA	TRBJ2-2	TGTGCCAGCAGCCAAGACACCGGGGAGCTGTTTTTT	CASSQDTGELFF
TRBV2	NA	TRBD2	TRBJ2-7	TGTGCCAGCAGTGAAGATACCCTAGCGGGAGTCAGGAGGGAGCAGTACTTC	CASSEDTLAGVRREQYF
TRBV27	NA	NA	TRBJ1-1	TGTGCCAGCAGTTCCGTAAACACTGAAGCTTTCTTT	CASSSVNTEAFF
TRBV13	once	NA	TRBJ1-2	TGTGCCAGCAGCTTGGGACTGGATGGCTACACCTTC	CASSLGLDGYTF
TRBV30	NA	NA	TRBJ2-7	TGTGCCTGGAGTCCTCGGGGGAGCTCCTACGAGCAGTACTTC	CAWSPRGSSYEQYF
TRBV15	NA	TRBD2	TRBJ2-3	TGTGCCACCAGCCACAACGGGGGGGCATGGGAGTCAGATACGCAGTATTTT	CATSHNGGAWESDTQYF
TRBV5-4	once	NA	TRBJ2-7	TGTGCCAGCAGCTTCGGGGCAGGAGGCTACGAGCAGTACTTC	CASSFGAGGYEQYF
TRBV4-1	NA	TRBD2	TRBJ2-1	TGCGCCAGCAGCCCCGCTGGCGGGAGTAGGAATGAGCAGTTCTTC	CASSPAGGSRNEQFF
TRBV13	NA	NA	TRBJ1-5	TGTGCCAGCAGCTTAGAAAGAAATCAGCCCCAGCATTTT	CASSLERNQPQHF
TRBV29-1	once	NA	TRBJ1-2	TGCAGCGTTGAAGAGGCCGAAGACTATGGCTACACCTTC	CSVEEAEDYGYTF
TRBV4-1	NA	TRBD1	TRBJ2-3	TGCGCCAGCAGCTCCAGGACAGGGGAACCAGATACGCAGTATTTT	CASSSRTGEPDTQYF
TRBV9	NA	NA	TRBJ2-3	TGTGCCAGCAGCGCTATGAGCACAGATACGCAGTATTTT	CASSAMSTDTQYF
TRBV24-1	NA	TRBD2	TRBJ2-1	TGTGCCACCAGTGGGGCCGGGACTAGCGGGAGGGAAGAGTTCTTC	CATSGAGTSGREEFF
TRBV7-6	NA	NA	TRBJ2-7	TGTGCCAGCAGCTCCAACCAGGGGGGATCCTACGAGCAGTACTTC	CASSSNQGGSYEQYF
TRBV4-2	NA	TRBD1	TRBJ2-7	TGTGCCAGCAGCCAAGACGGAGACAGGGGGTACGAGCAGTACTTC	CASSQDGDRGYEQYF
TRBV2	NA	NA	TRBJ1-1	TGTGCCAGCAGTGAACCCGGGGACACTGAAGCTTTCTTT	CASSEPGDTEAFF
TRBV24-1	NA	TRBD2	TRBJ2-1	TGTGCTGCGGGAGGCCCCAATGAGCAGTTCTTC	CAAGGPNEQFF
TRBV3-1	once	TRBD2	TRBJ2-1	TGTGCCAGCAGCCCCGATCATCTAGCGGGAGGGCCGTGGGGTAATGAGCAGTTCTTC	CASSPDHLAGGPWGNEQFF
TRBV4-1	NA	TRBD2	TRBJ2-7	TGCGCCAGCAGCCAAGAAGTGAGTGGGACTAGCGGATACGAGCAGTACTTC	CASSQEVSGTSGYEQYF
TRBV30	NA	TRBD1	TRBJ1-2	TGTGCCTGGAGCGGCTCGACAGGGAGGGATGGCTACACCTTC	CAWSGSTGRDGYTF
TRBV20-1	NA	NA	TRBJ2-1	TGCAGTGCTAGCGGGGAAGGCGGTTACAATGAGCAGTTCTTC	CSASGEGGYNEQFF
TRBV4-1	once	NA	TRBJ2-1	TGCGCCAGCAGCCAATACAGGGTCAATGAGCAGTTCTTC	CASSQYRVNEQFF
TRBV12-3/TRBV12-4	NA	NA	TRBJ2-2	TGTGCCAGCAGTTTCAGCCTAGGTGGCACCGGGGAGCTGTTTTTT	CASSFSLGGTGELFF
TRBV29-1	NA	NA	TRBJ2-5	TGCAGCGTTGTACGAGCGGGTCTAGCGGAGACCCAGTACTTC	CSVVRAGLAETQYF
TRBV4-2	few	NA	TRBJ2-1	TGTGCCAGCAGCCAAGATCCTGGAGGGCCGGACAATGAGCAGTTCTTC	CASSQDPGGPDNEQFF
TRBV29-1	NA	NA	TRBJ2-2	TGCAGCGTTACCACTGGACATCCGAACACCGGGGAGCTGTTTTTT	CSVTTGHPNTGELFF
TRBV9	NA	NA	TRBJ2-1	TGTGCCAGCAGCGTAAACGGGGGGCTCCACAATGAGCAGTTCTTC	CASSVNGGLHNEQFF
TRBV4-1	once	NA	TRBJ2-7	TGCGCCAGCAGCCAAGTTTACGACATCCCCTACGAGCAGTACTTC	CASSQVYDIPYEQYF